This TCR beta chain is drawn from a study of T cell changes during pregnancy in multiple sclerosis. Libraries were prepared by immunoSEQ multiplex PCR; TCRdb keeps only in-frame clonotypes and omits some of them. The sample contains tens of thousands of clones, 90% to 95% of which appear only once. V shed 2 bases and J shed 4 bases, with 14 bases lying between them. Germline-derived CDR1 and CDR2 are LNHDA and SQIVND (reference sequence). This CDR3 spans 15 amino acids. This chain links TRBV19 with TRBJ1-2; perhaps TRBD1 as D (5 bases). The TCR originated in a female donor in good health, enrolled as a control in a pregnancy study. Sequenced material: peripheral blood, taken in the third trimester of pregnancy. The chain's CDR3 is CASSIPRSQGYGYTF. CDR3 bases: TGTGCCAGTAGTATACCAAGGTCGCAGGGCTATGGCTACACCTTC. The full variable domain, completed using reference TRBV19 and TRBJ1-2, is DGGITQSPKYLFRKEGQNVTLSCEQNLNHDAMYWYRQDPGQGLRLIYYSQIVNDFQKGDIAEGYSVSREKKESFPLTVTSAQKNPTAFYLCASSIPRSQGYGYTFGSGTRLTVV.